This TCR beta chain was recovered during a study of T cell changes during pregnancy in multiple sclerosis. Profiling relied on immunoSEQ multiplex PCR, and the TCRdb table lists in-frame clones only, not all of them. The table lists about 45,000 clones, around 92% of them singletons. Trimming cost V 5 bases and J 0 bases, with 10 bases left between them. CDR1 and CDR2 from the germline V gene are SGHTA and FQGTGA. This CDR3 is built from 14 residues. This sequence was found in a female donor with multiple sclerosis, enrolled in a pregnancy study. Sequencing was performed on CD4+ T cells from peripheral blood mononuclear cells, taken in the third trimester of pregnancy. The chain recombines TRBV7-3 with TRBJ1-1; D is uncertain. CDR3 DNA sequence: TGTGCCAGCAGCCCGGGAGGACTGAACACTGAAGCTTTCTTT. Protein sequence: CASSPGGLNTEAFF. Together with reference TRBV7-3 and TRBJ1-1, the CDR3 gives the full variable domain: GAGVSQTPSNKVTEKGKYVELRCDPISGHTALYWYRQSLGQGPEFLIYFQGTGAADDSGLPNDRFFAVRPEGSVSTLKIQRTERGDSAVYLCASSPGGLNTEAFFGQGTRLTVV.